The next 27 T cell receptor beta chains were all read from a single sample in a study of cytomegalovirus exposure and HLA in healthy donors. The PCR was carried out with 60 Vbeta primers and 13 Jbeta primers. Here immunoSEQ multiplex PCR was the method, and the copy in TCRdb shows in-frame clones only, minus some. This table has 120,000 or so clones, roughly 85% appearing once. Material: PBMCs. Receptor source: a man aged 18 to 29 in good health and CMV-seropositive.

This clone appeared a single time. V and J are TRBV25-1 and TRBJ2-2; possible D gene TRBD1, 5 bases. The V and J ends lost 3 bases and 5 bases respectively, with 16 bases between them. The CDR3 loop spans 16 amino acids. The germline gives CDR1 MGHDK, CDR2 SYGVNS. In DNA form, the CDR3 reads TGTGCCAGCAGTGACGGTTCAGGGATTCGGACCGGGGAGCTGTTTTTT. This codes for CASSDGSGIRTGELFF.

V is TRBV19 and J is TRBJ1-2, with a possible D match to TRBD1 (6 bases). Trimming left V 6 bases short and J 2 bases short, with 10 bases between. The CDR3 has 13 amino acids. Germline assignment: CDR1 LNHDA and CDR2 SQIVND (reference sequence). The CDR3 protein is CASSAGTNYGYTF. The DNA of the CDR3 is TGTGCCAGTAGCGCCGGGACAAACTATGGCTACACCTTC.

The rearrangement joins TRBV7-3 to TRBJ2-3; 8 bases align to TRBD2. Looked up from germline, CDR1 is SGHTA and CDR2 is FQGTGA. The ends lost 7 bases at V and 6 bases at J; junction bases unmatched: 15. CDR3 length equals 16 residues. The chain's CDR3 is CASTRGGGGMGDTQYF. The CDR3 nucleotides read TGTGCCAGCACCCGGGGGGGCGGGGGAATGGGGGATACGCAGTATTTT.

This sequence joins TRBV30 and TRBJ1-5, with TRBD1 matching 7 bases. The CDR3 totals 14 residues. Germline V gene lookup returns CDR1 GTSNPN and CDR2 SVGIG (reference sequence). The junction had 2 bases not matched to a gene; V was cut back by 1 base and J by 2 bases. DNA of the CDR3: TGTGCCTGGAGTGGGGACAGTCGCAATCAGCCCCAGCATTTT. It yields the protein CAWSGDSRNQPQHF.

This clone was seen more than once but under ten times. V and J are TRBV7-8 and TRBJ2-1; maybe TRBD1 (6 bases). Trimming left V 2 bases short and J 7 bases short, with 9 bases between. CDR1 SGHVS and CDR2 FQNEAQ come from the germline V gene. The CDR3 runs 13 residues. CDR3 nucleotide sequence: TGTGCCAGCAGCTTAACTACAGGGAATGAGCAGTTCTTC. It is translated as CASSLTTGNEQFF.

This chain joins TRBV19 and TRBJ1-5, with 10 bases identical to TRBD1. J lost 4 bases, V lost 8 bases, and 17 bases had no gene match. From germline, CDR1 is LNHDA and CDR2 SQIVND (reference sequence). This CDR3 has 18 amino acids. CDR3 nucleotide sequence: TGTGCCAGTTCGAAATACCCCGGGACAGGGGATTTTAATCAGCCCCAGCATTTT. It is translated as CASSKYPGTGDFNQPQHF.

The chain combines TRBV5-4 with TRBJ2-7, with TRBD1 identical over 8 bases. The CDR3 totals 15 residues. Trimming removed 6 bases from V and 4 bases from J; junction bases left unmatched: 12. Germline loops: CDR1 SGHNT, CDR2 YYREEE (reference sequence). Here the CDR3 reads CASTKGQGPSYEQYF. In DNA, the CDR3 is TGTGCCAGCACCAAAGGACAGGGCCCCTCTTACGAGCAGTACTTC.

This chain joins TRBV4-1 and TRBJ2-1, with 10 positions matching TRBD2. The trim removed 1 base at V and 10 bases at J, leaving 10 bases unmatched. Germline CDR1 and CDR2: MGHRA and YSYEKL. The CDR3 covers 16 residues. The CDR3 loop reads CASSQVLAGAELEQFF. In DNA, the CDR3 is TGCGCCAGCAGCCAAGTCCTAGCGGGGGCGGAGCTGGAGCAGTTCTTC.

This chain connects TRBV4-1 to TRBJ2-1, with 9 bases that match TRBD2. V trimming: 1 base; J trimming: 5 bases; junction bases outside the gene matches: 3. CDR1 and CDR2 from the germline V gene are MGHRA and YSYEKL. There are 15 residues in the CDR3. The CDR3 DNA reads TGCGCCAGCAGCCAAGCAGCGGGGGGTAACAATGAGCAGTTCTTC. It codes for CASSQAAGGNNEQFF.

This rearrangement joins TRBV29-1 to TRBJ1-1, with D possibly matching TRBD1 (5 bases). Germline loops: CDR1 SQVTM, CDR2 ANQGSEA. Trimming cost V 6 bases and J 3 bases, with 14 bases left between them. The CDR3 contains 13 residues. The CDR3 loop is CSVSDSGYTEAFF. CDR3 nucleotide sequence: TGCAGCGTCTCCGACAGTGGGTACACTGAAGCTTTCTTT.

J is TRBJ1-3 and V is TRBV19; D is ambiguous. V gave up 1 base and J gave up 0 bases, with 7 bases separating them. This CDR3 is 15 amino acids long. CDR1 LNHDA and CDR2 SQIVND come from the germline V gene (reference sequence). The CDR3 loop is CASSIAVFSGNTIYF. CDR3 DNA sequence: TGTGCCAGTAGTATAGCGGTGTTCTCTGGAAACACCATATATTTT. The full variable domain, with the rest looked up from reference TRBV19 and TRBJ1-3, is DGGITQSPKYLFRKEGQNVTLSCEQNLNHDAMYWYRQDPGQGLRLIYYSQIVNDFQKGDIAEGYSVSREKKESFPLTVTSAQKNPTAFYLCASSIAVFSGNTIYFGEGSWLTVV.

The J gene is TRBJ1-5, the V gene TRBV19; D not certain. Per the germline V gene, CDR1 is LNHDA and CDR2 is SQIVND (reference sequence). The CDR3 runs 15 residues. V was clipped by 4 bases and J by 1 base, with 11 bases between them. CDR3 protein: CASSRLGESNQPQHF. CDR3 nucleotide sequence: TGTGCCAGTAGTAGGCTCGGGGAAAGCAATCAGCCCCAGCATTTT.

The V gene is TRBV11-2, the J gene TRBJ2-7; 7 bases are a match to TRBD2. The germline V gene has CDR1 SGHAT and CDR2 FQNNGV. This CDR3 has 13 residues. V lost 6 bases, J lost 6 bases, and 8 bases stayed unmatched. DNA for the CDR3: TGTGCCAGCAGTATTGGAAGCGGGGTCGAGCAGTACTTC. This encodes CASSIGSGVEQYF.

The rearrangement joins TRBV19 to TRBJ2-3; 9 bases are shared with TRBD2. J lost 2 bases, V lost 3 bases, and 3 bases had no gene match. This CDR3 contains 15 residues. Germline values: CDR1 LNHDA, CDR2 SQIVND (reference sequence). CDR3 bases: TGTGCCAGTAGTATGCTAGCGGGGATCACAGATACGCAGTATTTT. Translating it yields CASSMLAGITDTQYF.

V and J are TRBV9 and TRBJ1-6, with TRBD1 matching 7 bases. With 1 base clipped from V and 9 bases from J, the junction kept 1 base outside the gene matches. The CDR3 is made up of 13 amino acids. The germline V gene has CDR1 SGDLS and CDR2 YYNGEE. The CDR3 DNA follows: TGTGCCAGCAGCGTATGGGACAGTTCACCCCTCCACTTT. Protein: CASSVWDSSPLHF.

V and J are TRBV11-1 and TRBJ1-1; D remains unclear. This CDR3 has 17 amino acids. Between the trimmed V and J ends, which lost 4 bases and 1 base, there was a span of 19 bases. Germline V gives CDR1 SGHAT, CDR2 FQDESV (reference sequence). In nucleotides, the CDR3 is TGTGCCAGCAGCTATGGAGACTTTTGGTCGGCGAACACTGAAGCTTTCTTT. It codes for CASSYGDFWSANTEAFF. Combining the CDR3 with reference TRBV11-1 and TRBJ1-1 gives the whole variable domain EAEVAQSPRYKITEKSQAVAFWCDPISGHATLYWYRQILGQGPELLVQFQDESVVDDSQLPKDRFSAERLKGVDSTLKIQPAELGDSAMYLCASSYGDFWSANTEAFFGQGTRLTVV.

The chain uses TRBV10-1 and TRBJ2-2; TRBD2 aligns across 7 bases. There are 14 residues in the CDR3. V was clipped by 8 bases and J by 4 bases; unmatched bases: 7. Per the germline V gene, CDR1 is WNHNN and CDR2 is SYGVQD (reference sequence). The CDR3 DNA follows: TGCGCCAGCTCAAGAACGGGGGGCACCGGGGAGCTGTTTTTT. It encodes CASSRTGGTGELFF.

This clone was observed a few times. The genes are TRBV6-5 and TRBJ1-1, with D perhaps matching TRBD1 (5 bases). There are 13 residues in the CDR3. CDR1 is MNHEY, CDR2 SVGAGI, per germline. Trimming removed 1 base at V and 5 bases at J, with 8 bases between. The CDR3 DNA is TGTGCCAGCAGTTACTTTGGGGGGACTGAAGCTTTCTTT. Translated, it gives CASSYFGGTEAFF.

J is TRBJ2-7 and V is TRBV27; TRBD1 matches 7 bases. V lost 5 bases and J lost 2; bases outside the gene matches: 6. The length of the CDR3 is 14 residues. Germline assignment: CDR1 MNHEY and CDR2 SMNVEV (reference sequence). The CDR3 region has the DNA TGTGCCAGCAGTCTCCAGAGGGGGCCCTACGAGCAGTACTTC. Translated, it gives CASSLQRGPYEQYF.

The chain is built from TRBV14 and TRBJ1-1; D is possibly TRBD1 (5 bases). CDR1 is SGHDN, CDR2 FVKESK, per germline. V was shortened by 4 bases and J by 5 bases, with 14 bases between the two germline ends. The CDR3 is 14 amino acids. This chain's CDR3 is CASSPVGAGTEAFF. DNA of the CDR3: TGTGCCAGCAGCCCGGTTGGGGCCGGAACTGAAGCTTTCTTT.

The chain recombines TRBV2 with TRBJ2-7; a weak D match, TRBD2 (7 bases). The CDR3 spans 14 residues. V was trimmed by 7 bases and J by 0 bases, leaving 13 bases between them. CDR1 SNHLY and CDR2 FYNNEI come from the germline V gene. The CDR3 loop reads CASNPGGPSYEQYF. As DNA, the CDR3 is TGTGCCAGCAATCCCGGGGGGCCCTCCTACGAGCAGTACTTC.

CDR3 nucleotide sequence: TGTGCCAGCAGTGAATCATCAGAGACCCAGTACTTC. It codes for CASSESSETQYF. The rearrangement uses TRBV2 and TRBJ2-5; no definite D call. Germline V lookup: CDR1 SNHLY, CDR2 FYNNEI. The CDR3 spans 12 residues. Between the trimmed V and J ends, which lost 2 bases and 4 bases, there was a span of 5 bases.

This clone was counted once. The J gene is TRBJ2-7, the V gene TRBV10-3; 9 nucleotides line up with TRBD1. CDR3 length: 15 amino acids. Trimming at V came to 7 bases and at J to 5 bases, leaving 12 bases not matched to a gene. Germline CDR1 ENHRY, CDR2 SYGVKD. The CDR3: CAITATGTGIDEQYF. Here the CDR3 DNA reads TGTGCCATCACCGCGACCGGGACAGGGATCGACGAGCAGTACTTC.

V gene TRBV5-4 combines with J gene TRBJ1-2; tentative D call: TRBD1 (6 bases). Germline-derived CDR1 and CDR2 are SGHNT and YYREEE (reference sequence). V lost 2 bases and J lost 6, with 17 bases in between. This CDR3 has 15 residues. CDR3 bases: TGTGCCAGCAGCTTAGAAATAGGGGGGGCTGATGGCTACACCTTC. It specifies CASSLEIGGADGYTF.

The chain employs TRBV27 and TRBJ1-2; 11 nucleotides align to TRBD1. Trimming removed 2 bases from V and 8 bases from J; junction bases left unmatched: 7. The CDR3 spans 15 residues. Germline CDR1 and CDR2: MNHEY and SMNVEV (reference sequence). CDR3 residues: CASSLLGQGAKGYTF. Here the CDR3 DNA reads TGTGCCAGCAGTTTACTCGGACAGGGGGCTAAAGGCTACACCTTC.

A few counts support this clone. At one end the junction does not follow the germline gene, possibly because of a read error. The chain recombines TRBV6-1 with TRBJ1-1; no firm D call. Germline V lookup: CDR1 MNHNS, CDR2 SASEGT. CDR3 length equals 10 residues. In nucleotides, the CDR3 is TGTGCCAGCAGTGAACCGTCCTCTATCTTT. This sequence encodes CASSEPSSIF.

The chain carries TRBV2 and TRBJ2-2; 9 bases map to TRBD1. This CDR3 has 16 amino acids. CDR1 and CDR2 from the germline V gene are SNHLY and FYNNEI. V lost 10 bases and J lost 3; bases outside the gene matches: 12. CDR3 sequence reads: CATGTGTPRDTGELFF. CDR3 nucleotides: TGTGCCACCGGGACAGGGACCCCACGGGACACCGGGGAGCTGTTTTTT.